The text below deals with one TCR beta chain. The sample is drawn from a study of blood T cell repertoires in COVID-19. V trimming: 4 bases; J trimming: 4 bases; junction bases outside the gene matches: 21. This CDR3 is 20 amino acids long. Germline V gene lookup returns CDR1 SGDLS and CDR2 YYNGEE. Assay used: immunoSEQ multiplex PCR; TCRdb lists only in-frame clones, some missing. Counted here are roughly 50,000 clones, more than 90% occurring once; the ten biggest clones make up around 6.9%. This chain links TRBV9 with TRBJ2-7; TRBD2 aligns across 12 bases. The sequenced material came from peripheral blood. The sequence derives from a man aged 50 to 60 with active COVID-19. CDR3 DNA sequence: TGTGCCAGCAGCCCAACTGATGGGATGCTAGCGGGAGGGCCTCATTACGAGCAGTACTTC. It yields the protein CASSPTDGMLAGGPHYEQYF.